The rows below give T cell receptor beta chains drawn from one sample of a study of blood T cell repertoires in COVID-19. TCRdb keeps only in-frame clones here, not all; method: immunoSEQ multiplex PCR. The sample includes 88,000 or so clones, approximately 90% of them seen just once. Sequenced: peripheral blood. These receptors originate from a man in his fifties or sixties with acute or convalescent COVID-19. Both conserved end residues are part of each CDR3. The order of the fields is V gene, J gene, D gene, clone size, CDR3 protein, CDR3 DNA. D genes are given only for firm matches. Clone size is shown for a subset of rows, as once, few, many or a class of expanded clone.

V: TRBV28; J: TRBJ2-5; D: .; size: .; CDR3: CASSHQVQETQYF; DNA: TGTGCCAGCAGCCATCAGGTCCAAGAGACCCAGTACTTC
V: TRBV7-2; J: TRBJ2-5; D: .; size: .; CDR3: CASSPWGGENQETQYF; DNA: TGTGCCAGCAGCCCCTGGGGCGGTGAAAACCAAGAGACCCAGTACTTC
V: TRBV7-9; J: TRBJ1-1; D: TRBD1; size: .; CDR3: CASSARGEVNTEAFF; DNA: TGTGCCAGCAGCGCCAGGGGGGAGGTGAACACTGAAGCTTTCTTT
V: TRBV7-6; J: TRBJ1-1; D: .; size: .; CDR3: CASSLEVEGPEAFF; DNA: TGTGCCAGCAGCTTAGAGGTTGAGGGCCCTGAAGCTTTCTTT
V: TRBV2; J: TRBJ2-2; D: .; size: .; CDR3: CASRQLLNTGELFF; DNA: TGTGCCAGTCGACAGTTACTGAACACCGGGGAGCTGTTTTTT
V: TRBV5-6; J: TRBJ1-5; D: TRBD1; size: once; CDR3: CASSLTLQGDQPQHF; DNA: TGTGCCAGCAGCCTAACGCTACAGGGGGATCAGCCCCAGCATTTT
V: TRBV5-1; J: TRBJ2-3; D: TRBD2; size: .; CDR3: CASFSGRGGDTQYF; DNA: TGCGCCAGCTTTAGCGGGAGAGGAGGAGATACGCAGTATTTT
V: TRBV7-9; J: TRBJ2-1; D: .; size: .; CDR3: CASSLGGSGSYNEQFF; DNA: TGTGCCAGCAGCTTAGGTGGTAGCGGTTCCTACAATGAGCAGTTCTTC
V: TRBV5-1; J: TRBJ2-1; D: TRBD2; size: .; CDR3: CASSTGTSVYNEQFF; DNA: TGCGCCAGCAGCACCGGGACTAGCGTCTACAATGAGCAGTTCTTC
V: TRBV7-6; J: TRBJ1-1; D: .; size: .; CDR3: CASSGDILGTEAFF; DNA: TGTGCCAGCAGCGGGGACATATTGGGTACTGAAGCTTTCTTT
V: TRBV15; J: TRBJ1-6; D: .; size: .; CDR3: CATSRDPQYNSPLHF; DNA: TGTGCCACCAGCAGAGATCCGCAGTATAATTCACCCCTCCACTTT
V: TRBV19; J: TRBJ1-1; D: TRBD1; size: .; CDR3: CASRISGQISLEAFF; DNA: TGTGCCAGTAGGATATCGGGACAGATCTCCCTTGAAGCTTTCTTT
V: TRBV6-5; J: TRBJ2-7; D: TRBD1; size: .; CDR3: CASSRPGQGMSEQYF; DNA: TGTGCCAGCAGCCGACCGGGACAGGGTATGAGCGAGCAGTACTTC
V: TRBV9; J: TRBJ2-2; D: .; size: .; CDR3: CASSVVGGTGELFF; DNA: TGTGCCAGCAGCGTAGTAGGGGGCACCGGGGAGCTGTTTTTT
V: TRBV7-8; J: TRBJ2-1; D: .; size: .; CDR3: CASSLGGPNNEQFF; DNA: TGTGCCAGCAGCTTAGGGGGGCCCAACAATGAGCAGTTCTTC
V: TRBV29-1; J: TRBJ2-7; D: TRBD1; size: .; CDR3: CSVGTGVGEQYF; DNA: TGCAGCGTCGGGACAGGGGTGGGCGAGCAGTACTTC
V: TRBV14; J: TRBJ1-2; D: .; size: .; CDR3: CASSPTAYYGYTF; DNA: TGTGCCAGCAGCCCCACAGCTTACTATGGCTACACCTTC
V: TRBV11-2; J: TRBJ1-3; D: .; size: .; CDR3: CASSLDLGSASGNTIYF; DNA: TGTGCCAGCAGCTTAGATTTGGGCAGTGCCTCTGGAAACACCATATATTTT
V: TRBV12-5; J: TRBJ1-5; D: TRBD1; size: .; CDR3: CASGTDRPNQPQHF; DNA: TGTGCTAGTGGTACGGACAGGCCAAATCAGCCCCAGCATTTT
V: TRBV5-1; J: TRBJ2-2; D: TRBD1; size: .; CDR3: CASRSPGQASTGELFF; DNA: TGCGCCAGCAGGTCTCCGGGACAGGCGTCTACCGGGGAGCTGTTTTTT
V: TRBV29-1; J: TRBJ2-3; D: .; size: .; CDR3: CSANQGTLTDTQYF; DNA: TGCAGCGCAAATCAGGGGACCCTCACAGATACGCAGTATTTT
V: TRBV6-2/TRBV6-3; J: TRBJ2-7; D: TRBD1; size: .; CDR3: CASSYPLDRDYEQYF; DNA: TGTGCCAGCAGTTACCCTCTAGACAGGGACTACGAGCAGTACTTC
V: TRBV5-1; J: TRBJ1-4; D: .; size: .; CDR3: CASKPSDRRSEKLFF; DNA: TGCGCCAGCAAACCCTCTGACCGGAGGAGCGAAAAACTGTTTTTT
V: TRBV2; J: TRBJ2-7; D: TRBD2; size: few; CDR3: CASTRAGVSNEQYF; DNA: TGTGCCAGCACGAGGGCGGGAGTTAGCAACGAGCAGTACTTC
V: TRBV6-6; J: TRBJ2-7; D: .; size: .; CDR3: CASRKDNYEQYF; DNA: TGTGCCAGCAGAAAGGACAACTACGAGCAGTACTTC
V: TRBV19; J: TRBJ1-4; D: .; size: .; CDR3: CASSKTGKLFF; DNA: TGTGCCAGTAGCAAAACAGGAAAACTGTTTTTT
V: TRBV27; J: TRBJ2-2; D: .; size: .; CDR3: CASSLSAPGGELFF; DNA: TGTGCCAGCAGTTTATCGGCCCCAGGCGGGGAGCTGTTTTTT
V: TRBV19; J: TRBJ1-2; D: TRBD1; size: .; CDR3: CASSPGQGGYGYTF; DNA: TGTGCCAGTTCTCCGGGACAGGGCGGCTATGGCTACACCTTC
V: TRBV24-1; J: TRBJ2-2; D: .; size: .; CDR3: CATSGYTPDAGSGELFF; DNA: TGTGCCACCAGTGGCTATACGCCCGACGCAGGGTCCGGGGAGCTGTTTTTT
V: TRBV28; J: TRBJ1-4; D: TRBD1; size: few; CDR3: CASSLGGQQNEKLFF; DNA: TGTGCCAGCAGTTTAGGGGGACAGCAAAATGAAAAACTGTTTTTT
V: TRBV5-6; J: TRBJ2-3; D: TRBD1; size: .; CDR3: CASSRTGPDTQYF; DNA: TGTGCCAGCAGCCGGACAGGGCCCGATACGCAGTATTTT
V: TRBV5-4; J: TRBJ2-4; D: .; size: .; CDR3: CASSWQGEDIQYF; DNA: TGTGCCAGCAGCTGGCAGGGGGAGGACATTCAGTACTTC
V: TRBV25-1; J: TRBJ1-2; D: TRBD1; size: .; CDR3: CASSGTGAREGYTF; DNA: TGTGCCAGCAGTGGGACAGGGGCTCGGGAGGGCTACACCTTC
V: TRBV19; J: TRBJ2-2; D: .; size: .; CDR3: CASNGLLAGELFF; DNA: TGTGCCAGTAACGGACTCCTCGCCGGGGAGCTGTTTTTT
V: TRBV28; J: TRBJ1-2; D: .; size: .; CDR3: CASSQDGGRIYGYTF; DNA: TGTGCCAGCAGTCAAGACGGGGGACGGATCTATGGCTACACCTTC